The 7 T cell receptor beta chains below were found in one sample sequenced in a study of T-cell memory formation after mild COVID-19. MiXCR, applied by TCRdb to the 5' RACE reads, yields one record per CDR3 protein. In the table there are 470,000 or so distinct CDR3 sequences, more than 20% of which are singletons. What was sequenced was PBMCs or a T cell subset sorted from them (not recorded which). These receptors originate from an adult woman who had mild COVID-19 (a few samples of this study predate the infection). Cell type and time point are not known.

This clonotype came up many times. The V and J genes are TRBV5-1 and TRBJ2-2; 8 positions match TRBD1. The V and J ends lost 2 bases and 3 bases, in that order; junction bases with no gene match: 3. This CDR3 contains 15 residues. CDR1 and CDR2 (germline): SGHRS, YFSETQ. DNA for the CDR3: TGCGCCAGCAGCTTAGGACAGGGACACACCGGGGAGCTGTTTTTT. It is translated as CASSLGQGHTGELFF.

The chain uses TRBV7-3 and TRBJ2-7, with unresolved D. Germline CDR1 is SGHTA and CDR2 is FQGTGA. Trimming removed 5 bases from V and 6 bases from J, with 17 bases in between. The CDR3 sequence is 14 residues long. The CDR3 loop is CASSPGIGLLEQYF. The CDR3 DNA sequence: TGTGCCAGCAGCCCTGGAATTGGTCTCCTCGAGCAGTACTTC.

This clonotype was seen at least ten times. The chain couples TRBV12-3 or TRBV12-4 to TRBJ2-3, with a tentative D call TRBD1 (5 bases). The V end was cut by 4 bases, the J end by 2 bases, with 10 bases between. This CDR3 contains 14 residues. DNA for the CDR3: TGTGCCAGCAGTTGGTGGGGCGTCACAGATACGCAGTATTTT. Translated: CASSWWGVTDTQYF.

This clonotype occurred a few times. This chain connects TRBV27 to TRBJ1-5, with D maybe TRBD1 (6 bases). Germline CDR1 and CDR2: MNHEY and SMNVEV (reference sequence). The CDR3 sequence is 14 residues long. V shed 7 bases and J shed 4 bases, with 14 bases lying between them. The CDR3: CASNPRGKNQPQHF. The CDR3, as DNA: TGTGCCAGCAACCCCAGGGGAAAAAATCAGCCCCAGCATTTT.

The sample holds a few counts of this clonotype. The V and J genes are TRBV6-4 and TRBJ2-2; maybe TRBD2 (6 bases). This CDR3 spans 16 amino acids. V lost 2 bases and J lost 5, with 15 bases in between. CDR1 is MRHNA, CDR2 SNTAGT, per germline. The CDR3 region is CASSDGGGQETGELFF. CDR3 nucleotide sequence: TGTGCCAGCAGTGACGGGGGAGGTCAGGAGACCGGGGAGCTGTTTTTT.

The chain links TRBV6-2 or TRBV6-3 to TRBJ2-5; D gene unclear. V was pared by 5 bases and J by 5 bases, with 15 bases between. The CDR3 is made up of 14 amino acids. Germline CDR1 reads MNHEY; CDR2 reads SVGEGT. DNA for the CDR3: TGTGCCAGCAGTACATTCCACGCCGGGGAGACCCAGTACTTC. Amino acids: CASSTFHAGETQYF.

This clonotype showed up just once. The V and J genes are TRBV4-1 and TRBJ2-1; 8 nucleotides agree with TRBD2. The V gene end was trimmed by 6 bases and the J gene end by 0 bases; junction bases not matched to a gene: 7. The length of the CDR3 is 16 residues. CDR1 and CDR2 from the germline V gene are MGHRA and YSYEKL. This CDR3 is CASRLTSASSYNEQFF. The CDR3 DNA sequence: TGCGCCAGCAGACTGACTAGCGCCTCCTCCTACAATGAGCAGTTCTTC.